These 29 T cell receptor beta chains came from one sample sequenced in a study of blood T cell repertoires in COVID-19. Produced via immunoSEQ multiplex PCR; TCRdb's table is partial and in-frame only. This sample has more than 25,000 clones, with over 75% found just once. The sample comprised peripheral blood. The receptors originated from a man aged 55 to 70 with acute or convalescent COVID-19.

Only a few counts were recorded for this clone. The V call is TRBV7-6, the J call TRBJ1-2; 8 nucleotides match TRBD1. V shed 4 bases and J 6 bases; nucleotides not matched to a gene: 4. Germline CDR1 reads SGHVS; CDR2 reads FNYEAQ. CDR3 length equals 13 residues. The CDR3 spells CASSSTGANGYTF. The CDR3 DNA follows: TGTGCCAGCAGCTCGACAGGGGCGAATGGCTACACCTTC.

The CDR3 nucleotides are TGTGCCAGCAGTTCCTTGGAGACTGTGAACACTGAAGCTTTCTTT. This translates into CASSSLETVNTEAFF. The chain combines TRBV7-9 with TRBJ1-1; D is undetermined. The CDR3 has 15 amino acids. Deletions cut 6 bases from V and 0 bases from J, with 14 bases between. The germline gives CDR1 SEHNR, CDR2 FQNEAQ (reference sequence).

The chain has TRBV5-6 and TRBJ1-1; D gene ambiguous. The V end lost 0 bases, the J end lost 11 bases, and 11 bases lay between the germline ends. Germline values: CDR1 SGHDT, CDR2 YYEEEE. The length of the CDR3 is 12 residues. CDR3 region: CASSLGGGLAFF. CDR3 coding DNA: TGTGCCAGCAGCTTGGGGGGAGGGCTGGCTTTCTTT.

The chain couples TRBV29-1 to TRBJ1-1, with D perhaps matching TRBD1 (5 bases). From germline, CDR1 is SQVTM and CDR2 ANQGSEA. V was cut by 6 bases and J by 4 bases, with 12 bases left in between. The CDR3 is 12 residues long. In nucleotides, the CDR3 is TGCAGCGTCTACGGGGGGGGCACTGAAGCTTTCTTT. Its protein product is CSVYGGGTEAFF.

This clone was counted between two and nine times. Different DNA sequences within this sample yield the same CDR3. The CDR3 DNA reads TGTGCCCGCCTTTCCCGGGGGCGGGGGGAGCAGTACTTC. Translation gives CARLSRGRGEQYF. The chain couples TRBV28 to TRBJ2-7, with D possibly TRBD2 on 7 matching bases. Between the trimmed V and J ends, which lost 11 bases and 7 bases, there was a span of 21 bases. CDR3 length equals 13 residues. Germline-derived CDR1 and CDR2 are MDHEN and SYDVKM.

V usage is TRBV10-1 and J usage is TRBJ2-2; TRBD2 agrees at 8 bases. V shed 2 bases and J 5 bases; nucleotides not matched to a gene: 7. The CDR3 length is 16 residues. Germline-derived CDR1 and CDR2 are WNHNN and SYGVQD (reference sequence). For the CDR3, the DNA is TGCGCCAGCAGTGAGGGGAGACTAGCGAGGACCGGGGAGCTGTTTTTT. Translating it yields CASSEGRLARTGELFF.

This clone was detected once. The J gene is TRBJ1-1, the V gene TRBV6-5; 10 nucleotides agree with TRBD1. V lost 4 bases to trimming and J lost 4 bases; unmatched junction nucleotides: 6. Germline values: CDR1 MNHEY, CDR2 SVGAGI. The CDR3 is 15 amino acids. Here the CDR3 DNA reads TGTGCCAGCAGTTTGACCGGGACAGGGGCCACTGAAGCTTTCTTT. Its translation: CASSLTGTGATEAFF.

The gene calls are TRBV2 and TRBJ1-4; 9 nucleotides align to TRBD1. This CDR3 has 13 amino acids. The J segment lost 9 bases and the V segment lost 9 bases, leaving 8 bases of the junction unmatched. Germline V gives CDR1 SNHLY, CDR2 FYNNEI. The CDR3 here is CASTGGGGQKLFF. The CDR3 DNA reads TGTGCCAGTACAGGGGGCGGTGGTCAAAAACTGTTTTTT.

The chain recombines TRBV21-1 with TRBJ2-5; the table calls TRBD1, which could not be checked here. TRBV21-1 is a known pseudogene. The CDR3 is made up of 14 amino acids. The CDR3 coding sequence is TGTGCCAGCAGCAAAGGACAGCTGGAAGAGACCCAGTACTTC. Translating it yields CASSKGQLEETQYF.

The CDR3 here is CASSILLGGGTEAFF. The CDR3 coding sequence is TGTGCCAGTAGTATTCTCCTGGGTGGCGGAACTGAAGCTTTCTTT. This chain connects TRBV19 to TRBJ1-1, with no clear D. The germline V and J ends were trimmed by 3 bases and 5 bases, with 16 bases remaining between them. This CDR3 spans 15 amino acids. Germline CDR1 reads LNHDA; CDR2 reads SQIVND (reference sequence).

The J gene is TRBJ2-1, the V gene TRBV10-3, with a weak D call TRBD2 (5 bases). Germline V gene data show CDR1 as ENHRY and CDR2 as SYGVKD. The V end lost 0 bases, the J end lost 10 bases, and 13 bases lay between the germline ends. The CDR3 length is 14 residues. The CDR3 DNA is TGTGCCATCAGTGAGTCGTCCCCCCGGGGAGAGCAGTTCTTC. Protein sequence: CAISESSPRGEQFF.

The chain has TRBV6-2 or TRBV6-3 and TRBJ1-5; no definite D call. Germline V gene lookup returns CDR1 MNHEY and CDR2 SVGEGT. Trimming took 5 bases from V and 0 from J, leaving 14 bases between them. The CDR3 consists of 16 residues. The CDR3 DNA reads TGTGCCAGCAGTAAACAGTCGTTCGGTAGCAATCAGCCCCAGCATTTT. This codes for CASSKQSFGSNQPQHF.

This rearrangement joins TRBV25-1 to TRBJ2-5; D is unresolved. Germline lookup yields CDR1 MGHDK and CDR2 SYGVNS. Trimming cost V 0 bases and J 4 bases, with 6 bases left between them. The CDR3 is 13 residues long. CDR3 sequence: CASSEYSIETQYF. In nucleotides, the CDR3 is TGTGCCAGCAGTGAATACAGTATAGAGACCCAGTACTTC.

This clone was observed a few times. The CDR3 DNA sequence: TGTGCCAGCTCACCCCGGCAGGGGGACTCTGAAGCTTTCTTT. Its protein product is CASSPRQGDSEAFF. V usage is TRBV18 and J usage is TRBJ1-1; TRBD1 matches at 7 bases. Germline trimming cut 3 bases from V and 6 bases from J; bases unmatched to any gene: 7. From germline, CDR1 is KGHSH and CDR2 LQKENI. The CDR3 totals 14 residues.

The chain recombines TRBV6-5 with TRBJ2-1, with D possibly being TRBD2 (6 bases). The CDR3 loop spans 14 amino acids. The germline V and J ends were trimmed by 4 bases and 0 bases, with 7 bases remaining between them. CDR1 is MNHEY and CDR2 is SVGAGI in the germline V gene. DNA of the CDR3: TGTGCCAGCAGTTTCGGGGGCTCCTACAATGAGCAGTTCTTC. This gives the protein CASSFGGSYNEQFF.

This chain joins TRBV12-3 or TRBV12-4 and TRBJ1-1; D is unresolved. The CDR3 runs to 11 residues. V lost 3 bases and J 11 bases, leaving 10 bases between the germline ends. This CDR3 reads CASSLRNAAFF. The CDR3 bases are TGTGCCAGCAGTTTGAGGAATGCGGCTTTCTTT.

This chain uses TRBV19 with TRBJ2-7; no clear D. Germline V gives CDR1 LNHDA, CDR2 SQIVND (reference sequence). The CDR3 totals 12 residues. Deletions cut 8 bases from V and 0 bases from J, with 8 bases between. CDR3 coding DNA: TGTGCCAGTTCGTCTTCCTCCTACGAGCAGTACTTC. It encodes CASSSSSYEQYF.

The chain recombines TRBV9 with TRBJ2-3; the match to TRBD2 covers 7 bases. With 0 bases clipped from V and 0 bases from J, the junction kept 4 bases outside the gene matches. The CDR3 loop spans 16 amino acids. CDR1 and CDR2 (germline): SGDLS, YYNGEE. CDR3 in amino acids: CASSVGLAASTDTQYF. The CDR3 nucleotides read TGTGCCAGCAGCGTAGGCCTAGCGGCTAGCACAGATACGCAGTATTTT.

This clone appeared once. The V and J genes are TRBV30 and TRBJ2-7; D is ambiguous. The V gene lost 2 bases and the J gene lost 1 base, with 12 bases spanning the gap. The germline gives CDR1 GTSNPN, CDR2 SVGIG (reference sequence). There are 14 residues in the CDR3. CDR3 nucleotide sequence: TGTGCCTGGAGTTTCGGCAGGAATTCCTACGAGCAGTACTTC. Its translation is CAWSFGRNSYEQYF.

The chain uses TRBV5-1 and TRBJ2-5; a weak D match, TRBD2 (5 bases). V lost 2 bases, J lost 2 bases, and 16 bases lay in between. The germline V gene encodes CDR1 SGHRS and CDR2 YFSETQ. The CDR3 extends over 16 amino acids. For the CDR3, the DNA is TGCGCCAGCAGCTTTCTGTCGGGGAGTACTCAAGAGACCCAGTACTTC. Translating gives CASSFLSGSTQETQYF.

The rearrangement joins TRBV7-9 to TRBJ2-7; the D gene is possibly TRBD1 (6 bases). CDR3 length: 12 amino acids. CDR1 and CDR2 from the germline V gene are SEHNR and FQNEAQ (reference sequence). Trimming shortened V by 4 bases and J by 7 bases, and 11 bases separated the two germline ends. CDR3 sequence reads: CASSSQGREQYF. CDR3 in DNA: TGTGCCAGCAGCTCACAGGGTCGGGAGCAGTACTTC.

V is TRBV5-1 and J is TRBJ2-7, with D unclear. This CDR3 is built from 15 residues. The V gene's germline CDR1 is SGHRS and CDR2 YFSETQ. Trimming left V 2 bases short and J 0 bases short, with 12 bases between. The CDR3 nucleotides are TGCGCCAGCAGCTTTAATACCGTCAGCTCCTACGAGCAGTACTTC. It specifies CASSFNTVSSYEQYF.

The chain is built from TRBV6-2 or TRBV6-3 and TRBJ2-5; 7 bases are shared with TRBD1. Germline V lookup: CDR1 MNHEY, CDR2 SVGEGT. The CDR3 runs to 13 residues. The ends lost 5 bases at V and 5 bases at J; junction bases unmatched: 5. The CDR3 DNA sequence: TGTGCCAGCAGTCTCACAGGGGAGGAGACCCAGTACTTC. Its translation is CASSLTGEETQYF.

The chain links TRBV6-4 to TRBJ1-2, with D uncertain. Germline CDR1 MRHNA, CDR2 SNTAGT. This CDR3 is 13 amino acids long. Trimming left V 4 bases short and J 2 bases short, with 8 bases between. In DNA form, the CDR3 reads TGTGCCAGCAGTGCCGGGATCAACTATGGCTACACCTTC. This encodes CASSAGINYGYTF.

This rearrangement joins TRBV12-3 or TRBV12-4 to TRBJ1-2; D is perhaps TRBD1 (6 bases). CDR3 size: 13 residues. Deletions cut 3 bases from V and 4 bases from J, with 9 bases between. CDR3 loop: CASSLGRGYGYTF. The CDR3 DNA reads as TGTGCCAGCAGTTTGGGCAGGGGCTATGGCTACACCTTC.

The chain carries TRBV7-9 and TRBJ1-4; D gene ambiguous. The CDR3 is 15 residues long. CDR1 and CDR2 from the germline V gene are SEHNR and FQNEAQ (reference sequence). The V end lost 1 base, the J end lost 8 bases, and 14 bases lay between the germline ends. CDR3 residues: CASSLGLSDKEKLFF. CDR3 DNA sequence: TGTGCCAGCAGCTTAGGCCTCTCAGATAAGGAAAAACTGTTTTTT.

The V and J genes are TRBV10-3 and TRBJ2-7, with a tentative D call TRBD2 (6 bases). The ends were cut back, 0 bases at V and 2 bases at J, with 8 bases in the middle. The CDR3 extends over 14 amino acids. Germline V gene sequence: CDR1 ENHRY, CDR2 SYGVKD. The CDR3 here is CAISESASAYEQYF. The CDR3 coding sequence is TGTGCCATCAGTGAGTCGGCTAGCGCCTACGAGCAGTACTTC.

V is TRBV28 and J is TRBJ2-5; 8 bases are a match to TRBD1. Germline values: CDR1 MDHEN, CDR2 SYDVKM. The CDR3 runs to 15 residues. Germline trimming cut 4 bases from V and 5 bases from J; bases unmatched to any gene: 9. The CDR3 DNA reads as TGTGCCAGCAGTTCTGCAGGGGGCAGGTCGGAGACCCAGTACTTC. This gives the protein CASSSAGGRSETQYF.

The rearrangement uses TRBV7-9 and TRBJ2-3, with 14 bases fitting TRBD2. The germline CDR1 and CDR2 sequences are SEHNR and FQNEAQ (reference sequence). Trimming cost V 5 bases and J 2 bases; bases outside gene matches: 6. The CDR3 runs to 17 residues. CDR3 sequence: CASSRGLAGGTTDTQYF. CDR3 nucleotides: TGTGCCAGCAGCCGCGGACTAGCGGGGGGAACCACAGATACGCAGTATTTT.